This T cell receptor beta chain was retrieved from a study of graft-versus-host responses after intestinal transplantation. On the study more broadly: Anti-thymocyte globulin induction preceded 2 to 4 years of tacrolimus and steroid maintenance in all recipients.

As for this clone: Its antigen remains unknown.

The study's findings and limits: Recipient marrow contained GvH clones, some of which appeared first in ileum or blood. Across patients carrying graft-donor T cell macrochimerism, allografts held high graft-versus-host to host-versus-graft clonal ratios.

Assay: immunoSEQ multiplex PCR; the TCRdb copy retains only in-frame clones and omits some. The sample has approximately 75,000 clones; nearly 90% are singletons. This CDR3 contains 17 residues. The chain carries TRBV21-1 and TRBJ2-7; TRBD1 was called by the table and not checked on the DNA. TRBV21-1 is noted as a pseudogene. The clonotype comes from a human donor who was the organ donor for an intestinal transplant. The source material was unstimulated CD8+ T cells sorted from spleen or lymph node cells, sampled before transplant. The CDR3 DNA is TGTGCCAGCAGCATCCGGGGGTGGACAGGGGGGGCCTACGAGCAGTACGTC. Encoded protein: CASSIRGWTGGAYEQYV.